This is a list of T cell receptor beta chains from one sample in a study of blood T cell repertoires in COVID-19. Profiling relied on immunoSEQ multiplex PCR, and the TCRdb table lists in-frame clones only, not all of them. This table holds about 210,000 clones, 70% to 90% found once. The sequencing sample was made of peripheral blood. The receptors stem from a woman aged 70 to 79 with acute or convalescent COVID-19. CDR3s include the opening cysteine and the closing phenylalanine or tryptophan. The order of the fields is CDR3 protein, CDR3 DNA, J gene, D gene, CDR3 length, clone size, V gene. A D gene is named only where the DNA matches it firmly. Clone size is given for some rows only: seen once, a few or many times, or a class if the clone is expanded.

CATSRGQGAETQYF | TGTGCCACCAGCAGAGGACAGGGTGCAGAGACCCAGTACTTC | TRBJ2-5 | TRBD1 | 14 | NA | TRBV15
CASSLVGTVRSEAFF | TGTGCCAGCAGCTTAGTGGGGACAGTACGGTCTGAAGCTTTCTTT | TRBJ1-1 | TRBD1 | 15 | NA | TRBV11-3
CASSVSGGETGNTIYF | TGTGCCAGCAGCGTTTCAGGGGGCGAAACTGGAAACACCATATATTTT | TRBJ1-3 | TRBD1 | 16 | few | TRBV9
CASSPAVGGEYF | TGTGCCAGCTCACCGGCCGTCGGGGGGGAGTACTTC | TRBJ2-7 | TRBD2 | 12 | NA | TRBV18
CASSEGVYGYTF | TGTGCCAGCAGTGAGGGGGTCTATGGCTACACCTTC | TRBJ1-2 | NA | 12 | NA | TRBV11-3
CSVEDTVTDGYTF | TGCAGCGTTGAAGACACAGTAACCGACGGCTACACCTTC | TRBJ1-2 | NA | 13 | NA | TRBV29-1
CASSLGLSYNEQFF | TGCGCCAGCAGCCTGGGACTTTCCTACAATGAGCAGTTCTTC | TRBJ2-1 | NA | 14 | NA | TRBV5-1
CATGTGSGNTIYF | TGTGCCACTGGGACAGGATCTGGAAACACCATATATTTT | TRBJ1-3 | TRBD1 | 13 | NA | TRBV6-5
CASSQSARIAEAFF | TGTGCCAGCAGCCAATCCGCCAGGATCGCTGAAGCTTTCTTT | TRBJ1-1 | NA | 14 | NA | TRBV3-1/TRBV3-2
CASSVDRGSGYTF | TGTGCCAGCAGTGTGGACAGGGGATCGGGCTACACCTTC | TRBJ1-2 | TRBD1 | 13 | NA | TRBV2
CASRGEASNQPQHF | TGTGCCAGCAGGGGGGAGGCTAGCAATCAGCCCCAGCATTTT | TRBJ1-5 | NA | 14 | NA | TRBV2
CASSYSTRLAGGRETQYF | TGTGCCAGCAGTTACTCGACGAGACTAGCGGGAGGGAGGGAGACCCAGTACTTC | TRBJ2-5 | TRBD2 | 18 | NA | TRBV6-2/TRBV6-3
CASSKEGGNEKLFF | TGCGCCAGCAGCAAAGAAGGGGGTAATGAAAAACTGTTTTTT | TRBJ1-4 | NA | 14 | NA | TRBV5-1
CASSQTGQGAHEQYF | TGTGCCAGCAGCCAGACGGGACAGGGGGCCCACGAGCAGTACTTC | TRBJ2-7 | TRBD1 | 15 | NA | TRBV7-6
CASSQDGSSYEQYF | TGTGCCAGCAGTCAAGACGGGAGCTCCTACGAGCAGTACTTC | TRBJ2-7 | NA | 14 | NA | TRBV5-6
CASSPLAGELFF | TGTGCCAGCTCACCTCTGGCTGGGGAGCTGTTTTTT | TRBJ2-2 | NA | 12 | NA | TRBV18
CASSAQGGGYEQYF | TGTGCCAGCAGCGCACAGGGTGGGGGCTACGAGCAGTACTTC | TRBJ2-7 | NA | 14 | NA | TRBV2
CASSPREGFEQYF | TGTGCCAGCAGCCCGCGGGAGGGTTTCGAGCAGTACTTC | TRBJ2-7 | TRBD2 | 13 | NA | TRBV6-5
CASGYRTGGSYEQYF | TGTGCTAGTGGTTATAGGACAGGGGGCTCGTACGAGCAGTACTTC | TRBJ2-7 | TRBD1 | 15 | NA | TRBV12-5
CASSLGGQGGATNEKLFF | TGTGCCAGCAGCTTGGGAGGGCAGGGAGGAGCAACTAATGAAAAACTGTTTTTT | TRBJ1-4 | NA | 18 | NA | TRBV5-4
CATSRDFGGGAVTGELFF | TGTGCCACCAGCAGAGATTTTGGCGGGGGGGCCGTCACCGGGGAGCTGTTTTTT | TRBJ2-2 | TRBD2 | 18 | NA | TRBV15
CASSSFGQSSYEQYF | TGTGCCAGCAGCTCATTTGGACAGAGCTCCTACGAGCAGTACTTC | TRBJ2-7 | NA | 15 | NA | TRBV7-9
CSGMEGAAGELFF | TGCAGCGGAATGGAGGGCGCGGCCGGGGAGCTGTTTTTT | TRBJ2-2 | NA | 13 | NA | TRBV29-1
CASRGGRAREQYF | TGTGCCAGCAGGGGCGGGAGGGCGAGGGAGCAGTACTTC | TRBJ2-7 | TRBD2 | 13 | few | TRBV28
CASSFGTGGTGELFF | TGTGCCAGCAGCTTCGGGACAGGGGGCACCGGGGAGCTGTTTTTT | TRBJ2-2 | TRBD1 | 15 | NA | TRBV5-6
CASRLAGGLNEQFF | TGTGCCAGCAGGTTAGCGGGGGGACTCAATGAGCAGTTCTTC | TRBJ2-1 | TRBD2 | 14 | NA | TRBV6-5
CASSYFRQGGTGELFF | TGTGCCAGCAGTTACTTCCGACAGGGAGGCACCGGGGAGCTGTTTTTT | TRBJ2-2 | NA | 16 | once | TRBV6-6